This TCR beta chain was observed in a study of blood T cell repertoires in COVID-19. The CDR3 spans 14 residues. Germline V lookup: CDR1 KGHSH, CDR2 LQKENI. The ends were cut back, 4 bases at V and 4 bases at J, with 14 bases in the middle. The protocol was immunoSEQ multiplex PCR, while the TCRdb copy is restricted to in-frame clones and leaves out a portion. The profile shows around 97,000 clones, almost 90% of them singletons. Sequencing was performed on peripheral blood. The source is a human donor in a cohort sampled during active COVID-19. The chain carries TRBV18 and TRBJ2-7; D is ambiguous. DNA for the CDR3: TGTGCCAGCTCACAGTGGCAGGTCTATTACGAGCAGTACTTC. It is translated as CASSQWQVYYEQYF.